Below are 22 T cell receptor beta chains sequenced from a single sample in a study of blood T cell repertoires in COVID-19. This table comes from immunoSEQ multiplex PCR, and its TCRdb copy is limited to in-frame clones, with some not included. The sample lists 200,000 to 250,000 clones; about nine tenths were seen once. The material sequenced was PBMCs or T cells enriched from blood (not recorded which). The receptors here all came from a woman in her twenties or thirties who had recovered from COVID-19.

This clone was detected once. The chain has TRBV6-5 and TRBJ2-5, with 7 bases fitting TRBD2. The CDR3 sequence is 14 residues long. V shed 0 bases and J 5 bases; nucleotides not matched to a gene: 3. CDR1 is MNHEY and CDR2 is SVGAGI in the germline V gene. For the CDR3, the DNA is TGTGCCAGCAGTTACTCGAACGGGGGGGAGACCCAGTACTTC. It codes for CASSYSNGGETQYF.

This chain connects TRBV19 to TRBJ1-2; 9 bases agree with TRBD1. Germline loops: CDR1 LNHDA, CDR2 SQIVND (reference sequence). This CDR3 spans 19 amino acids. With 4 bases clipped from V and 0 bases from J, the junction kept 15 bases outside the gene matches. The CDR3 DNA follows: TGTGCCAGTAGTACCCTAAGGACAGGGGACCTTCAAGCTAACTATGGCTACACCTTC. Its protein product is CASSTLRTGDLQANYGYTF.

This clone was seen only once. V usage is TRBV5-1 and J usage is TRBJ2-1, with D possibly matching TRBD1 (6 bases). V lost 0 bases and J 4 bases, leaving 14 bases between the germline ends. The germline V gene has CDR1 SGHRS and CDR2 YFSETQ. This CDR3 contains 16 residues. The CDR3 region has the DNA TGCGCCAGCAGCTTGGCACAGGGAGTAGAGTACAATGAGCAGTTCTTC. This gives the protein CASSLAQGVEYNEQFF.

The rearrangement uses TRBV5-6 and TRBJ1-5, with a tentative D call TRBD1 (5 bases). Germline loops: CDR1 SGHDT, CDR2 YYEEEE. V was cut by 1 base and J by 5 bases, with 13 bases left in between. The CDR3 length is 15 residues. CDR3 protein: CASSLQGGMDQPQHF. The CDR3 DNA follows: TGTGCCAGCAGCTTGCAGGGAGGGATGGATCAGCCCCAGCATTTT.

The CDR3 bases are TGTGCCAGCAGCTTGGTCATGGGACATCAGAACACTGAAGCTTTCTTT. This sequence encodes CASSLVMGHQNTEAFF. This rearrangement joins TRBV5-6 to TRBJ1-1, with D perhaps matching TRBD1 (6 bases). The V and J ends lost 0 bases and 1 base respectively, with 13 bases between them. Germline CDR1 is SGHDT and CDR2 is YYEEEE. This CDR3 comprises 16 residues.

The chain recombines TRBV4-3 with TRBJ1-2, with D possibly TRBD1 on 6 matching bases. V shed 0 bases and J shed 5 bases, with 7 bases lying between them. This CDR3 spans 13 amino acids. The germline gives CDR1 LGHNA, CDR2 YSLEER. This CDR3 is CASSQEGAYGYTF. Here the CDR3 DNA reads TGCGCCAGCAGCCAAGAGGGGGCGTATGGCTACACCTTC.

This chain connects TRBV7-9 to TRBJ2-7; tentative D call: TRBD2 (5 bases). The CDR3 covers 14 residues. CDR1 and CDR2 (germline): SEHNR, FQNEAQ (reference sequence). Trimming shortened V by 0 bases and J by 3 bases, and 9 bases separated the two germline ends. CDR3 sequence (DNA): TGTGCCAGCAGCTTAGCGGAGGCGTACTACGAGCAGTACTTC. Translating gives CASSLAEAYYEQYF.

The V gene is TRBV19, the J gene TRBJ2-7; 7 bases are shared with TRBD1. The V gene end was trimmed by 8 bases and the J gene end by 3 bases; junction bases not matched to a gene: 10. The germline gives CDR1 LNHDA, CDR2 SQIVND (reference sequence). The CDR3 is 14 residues long. The CDR3 is CASSAYRGNYEQYF. The CDR3 DNA follows: TGTGCCAGTTCGGCTTACAGGGGAAACTACGAGCAGTACTTC.

The chain employs TRBV7-2 and TRBJ2-4; 9 positions match TRBD2. CDR1 is SGHTA and CDR2 is FQGNSA in the germline V gene. The CDR3 length is 15 residues. The junction had 8 bases not matched to a gene; V was cut back by 2 bases and J by 9 bases. The CDR3 region has the DNA TGTGCCAGCAGCTTAACCGGGACAGCGGGGGGCATTCAGTACTTC. Residues: CASSLTGTAGGIQYF.

This clone has ten or more counts. This chain's CDR3 is CASSVTGWHENTIYF. CDR3 DNA: TGTGCCAGCAGTGTTACAGGGTGGCATGAAAACACCATATATTTT. The chain uses TRBV2 and TRBJ1-3, with D possibly being TRBD1 (6 bases). V dropped 4 bases and J dropped 6 bases, with 16 bases sitting between them. CDR3 length: 15 amino acids. Germline CDR1 and CDR2: SNHLY and FYNNEI.

The J gene is TRBJ1-1, the V gene TRBV4-1; D is undetermined. There are 16 residues in the CDR3. CDR1 and CDR2 from the germline V gene are MGHRA and YSYEKL. Trimming removed 1 base at V and 4 bases at J, with 16 bases between. The DNA of the CDR3 is TGCGCCAGCAGCCAAGGGTTTTTGCTTCAGGTCACTGAAGCTTTCTTT. Protein product: CASSQGFLLQVTEAFF.

A single count supports this clone. The chain has TRBV6-5 and TRBJ1-1, with D tentatively TRBD1 (5 bases). With 7 bases removed from V and 1 base from J, the gap between germline ends came to 10 bases. Germline-derived CDR1 and CDR2 are MNHEY and SVGAGI. CDR3 length equals 13 residues. The CDR3 DNA reads as TGTGCCAGCAAGGGGTCAGGGAACACTGAAGCTTTCTTT. It codes for CASKGSGNTEAFF.

This clone appeared once. Other DNA sequences in this sample translate to the same CDR3. This chain joins TRBV6-6 and TRBJ1-5; unclear D gene. V was pared by 3 bases and J by 4 bases, with 7 bases between. This CDR3 region has 13 residues. CDR1 MNHNY and CDR2 SVGAGI come from the germline V gene (reference sequence). CDR3 in DNA: TGTGCCAGCAGTTATGGACTTAATCAGCCCCAGCATTTT. Residues: CASSYGLNQPQHF.

The V gene is TRBV6-5, the J gene TRBJ2-7; the match to TRBD2 covers 8 bases. V was clipped by 7 bases and J by 5 bases; unmatched bases: 7. The CDR3 totals 13 residues. Germline lookup yields CDR1 MNHEY and CDR2 SVGAGI. The CDR3 nucleotides read TGTGCCAGCACCCGGGGGGGCCGAAACGAGCAGTACTTC. As protein: CASTRGGRNEQYF.

V usage is TRBV11-2 and J usage is TRBJ2-1; 8 bases line up with TRBD2. CDR1 is SGHAT and CDR2 is FQNNGV in the germline V gene. CDR3 length equals 14 residues. J was trimmed by 5 bases and V by 5 bases; bases with no gene match: 5. CDR3 loop: CASSPNSGDNEQFF. CDR3 DNA sequence: TGTGCCAGCAGCCCCAATAGCGGGGACAATGAGCAGTTCTTC.

V gene TRBV18 combines with J gene TRBJ2-2; no definite D call. Trimming stripped 4 bases from V and 0 bases from J, with 9 bases between. CDR1 KGHSH and CDR2 LQKENI come from the germline V gene. The CDR3 extends over 15 amino acids. The CDR3 sequence: CASSRDGANTGELFF. In DNA form, the CDR3 reads TGTGCCAGCTCACGAGACGGAGCGAACACCGGGGAGCTGTTTTTT.

The CDR3 region is CASSQALRGNSPLHF. The DNA of the CDR3 is TGCGCCAGCAGCCAAGCCCTTAGGGGCAATTCACCCCTCCACTTT. This rearrangement joins TRBV4-3 to TRBJ1-6; D perhaps matches TRBD1 (5 bases). This CDR3 has 15 amino acids. Germline values: CDR1 LGHNA, CDR2 YSLEER. Trimming shortened V by 1 base and J by 7 bases, and 11 bases separated the two germline ends.

This clone was observed once. J is TRBJ1-1 and V is TRBV12-3 or TRBV12-4; D is unclear. This CDR3 is built from 12 residues. Trimming removed 5 bases from V and 4 bases from J, with 8 bases in between. This CDR3 is CASSKERTEAFF. The CDR3 coding sequence is TGTGCCAGCAGTAAGGAGCGCACTGAAGCTTTCTTT.

This chain connects TRBV7-9 to TRBJ2-1, with a possible D match to TRBD1 (6 bases). Germline loops: CDR1 SEHNR, CDR2 FQNEAQ (reference sequence). Between the trimmed V and J ends, which lost 5 bases and 5 bases, there was a span of 16 bases. The CDR3 runs to 15 residues. DNA for the CDR3: TGTGCCAGCAGCCGTTTAAACTGGACAGACAATGAGCAGTTCTTC. It codes for CASSRLNWTDNEQFF.

The CDR3 region has the DNA TGTGCCAGCAGTTACTCGATGCAGGGATCCTATGGCTACACCTTC. It encodes CASSYSMQGSYGYTF. The rearrangement links TRBV6-5 to TRBJ1-2; D possibly corresponds to TRBD1 (5 bases). V was trimmed by 0 bases and J by 4 bases, leaving 12 bases between them. The CDR3 is 15 amino acids. CDR1 is MNHEY and CDR2 is SVGAGI in the germline V gene.

This rearrangement joins TRBV19 to TRBJ1-2; 9 nucleotides agree with TRBD1. Unmatched junction bases numbered 9, after V lost 6 bases and J lost 4 bases. This CDR3 has 15 amino acids. Germline V gene lookup returns CDR1 LNHDA and CDR2 SQIVND (reference sequence). CDR3 DNA sequence: TGTGCCAGTAGCCCGGACAGGGGCATAGGCTATGGCTACACCTTC. Amino acids: CASSPDRGIGYGYTF.

V gene TRBV15 combines with J gene TRBJ1-3, with 7 bases identical to TRBD1. The CDR3 has 13 residues. V lost 0 bases and J lost 12; bases outside the gene matches: 5. In germline, CDR1 is LNHNV, CDR2 YYDKDF (reference sequence). CDR3 residues: CATSRDVTGVIYF. The CDR3 DNA reads as TGTGCCACCAGCAGAGATGTCACAGGGGTCATATATTTT.